This TCR beta chain was retrieved from a study of spatial heterogeneity in lung cancer. Overall study findings and caveats: TCRs found ubiquitously expanded in tumor appeared in blood more at resection than at follow-up.

TCRdb used MiXCR to reprocess the 5' RACE reads, holding one entry per CDR3 protein. The table has 40,000 to 55,000 distinct CDR3 sequences, around 13% seen once. Concerning this clonotype itself: Its antigen remains unidentified.

Time point meaning: sample taken at primary tumor resection. Patients with untreated early-stage non-small cell lung cancer, numbering 55 to 75, were the donors. Unsorted whole RNA samples from tumor, nontumor lung or frozen PBMC were sequenced. The CDR3 length is 13 residues. Trimming removed 5 bases from V and 10 bases from J, with 15 bases in between. The germline gives CDR1 SGHTA, CDR2 FQGNSA. The sample here was PBMCs, taken at surgery. V usage is TRBV7-2 and J usage is TRBJ2-1; possible D gene TRBD2, 6 bases. The sequence came from a male donor with early-stage non-small cell lung cancer. CDR3 bases: TGTGCCAGCAGCCCAGAGGAGGGGCGGGAGCAGTTCTTC. This gives the protein CASSPEEGREQFF.